This T cell receptor (beta chain) was captured by sequencing in a study of blood T cells in healthy people across ages. The second PCR ran roughly 6 to 12 cycles with a sample-barcoded 5' primer and J-beta primers. TCRdb recomputed calls from the 5' RACE reads with MiXCR, one row per CDR3 protein. This sample carries 1.2 million to 1.5 million distinct CDR3 sequences, around 59% of them seen once, and the ten largest clones take roughly 7%. Per germline, CDR1 DFQATT and CDR2 SNEGSKA (reference sequence). The CDR3 extends over 13 amino acids. V gave up 6 bases and J gave up 1 base, with 12 bases separating them.

V and J are TRBV20-1 and TRBJ1-2; D call uncertain. The source material was blood. The receptor was isolated from a man aged 18-30 years in good health. CDR3 sequence reads: CSAGPRVNYGYTF. The CDR3 nucleotides are TGCAGTGCCGGCCCGAGGGTTAACTATGGCTACACCTTC.